These 32 T cell receptor beta chains share one sample of origin, sequenced in a study of cytomegalovirus exposure and HLA in healthy donors. The study ran its PCR with 60 Vbeta and 13 Jbeta primers. Generated by immunoSEQ multiplex PCR, the TCRdb table keeps only in-frame clones and is missing some. The table lists fewer than 350,000 clones, about 87% of them singletons, with roughly 2.1% in the top ten. Input material: PBMCs. All receptors derive from a woman between 18 and 30 years old in good health and CMV-seronegative.

CDR3: CASSPPGTGVQNPNSPLHF. CDR3 nucleotides: TGTGCCAGCTCACCGCCTGGGACAGGGGTTCAAAACCCTAATTCACCCCTCCACTTT. The chain links TRBV18 to TRBJ1-6; TRBD1 matches 10 bases. This CDR3 has 19 residues. J gave up 6 bases and V 3 bases, and 14 bases lay outside the gene matches. Germline V gene sequence: CDR1 KGHSH, CDR2 LQKENI.

The gene calls are TRBV9 and TRBJ1-2; 8 bases map to TRBD1. Germline loops: CDR1 SGDLS, CDR2 YYNGEE. J gave up 4 bases and V 3 bases, and 2 bases lay outside the gene matches. The CDR3 totals 13 residues. The CDR3 bases are TGTGCCAGCAGCGACGGACAGGGCTATGGCTACACCTTC. This gives the protein CASSDGQGYGYTF. Looking up the rest from reference TRBV9 and TRBJ1-2 gives the full variable domain: DSGVTQTPKHLITATGQRVTLRCSPRSGDLSVYWYQQSLDQGLQFLIQYYNGEERAKGNILERFSAQQFPDLHSELNLSSLELGDSALYFCASSDGQGYGYTFGSGTRLTVV.

The V gene is TRBV9, the J gene TRBJ1-1, with 9 bases lining up with TRBD1. Trimming took 5 bases from V and 12 from J; bases not matched to a gene: 8. There are 12 residues in the CDR3. Germline V gene lookup returns CDR1 SGDLS and CDR2 YYNGEE. The CDR3 bases are TGTGCCAGCAGAGAAACAGGGGGCCGGACTTTCTTT. Its protein is CASRETGGRTFF. The full variable domain, its missing parts supplied by reference TRBV9 and TRBJ1-1, is DSGVTQTPKHLITATGQRVTLRCSPRSGDLSVYWYQQSLDQGLQFLIQYYNGEERAKGNILERFSAQQFPDLHSELNLSSLELGDSALYFCASRETGGRTFFGQGTRLTVV.

The chain uses TRBV18 and TRBJ2-7, with 11 bases aligning to TRBD1. Germline CDR1 and CDR2: KGHSH and LQKENI. This CDR3 contains 15 residues. Trimming took 2 bases from V and 11 from J; bases not matched to a gene: 11. CDR3 sequence: CASSPNGTGGIFKYF. CDR3 in DNA: TGTGCCAGCTCACCAAACGGGACAGGGGGTATTTTTAAGTACTTC.

The J gene is TRBJ2-3, the V gene TRBV2, with D uncertain. From germline, CDR1 is SNHLY and CDR2 FYNNEI. Trimming shortened V by 8 bases and J by 4 bases, and 4 bases separated the two germline ends. The CDR3 spans 10 residues. The CDR3 nucleotides read TGTGCCAGCGAGGCAGATACGCAGTATTTT. It encodes CASEADTQYF.

This sequence joins TRBV9 and TRBJ1-2; TRBD1 is a possible D gene (5 bases). V shed 5 bases and J shed 6 bases, with 8 bases lying between them. Germline values: CDR1 SGDLS, CDR2 YYNGEE. The CDR3 runs to 11 residues. The DNA of the CDR3 is TGTGCCAGCAGGGGGGAGGATGGCTACACCTTC. Translating it yields CASRGEDGYTF.

This chain connects TRBV11-2 to TRBJ2-5; D remains ambiguous. Trimming stripped 2 bases from V and 2 bases from J, with 9 bases between. This CDR3 is 14 amino acids long. Germline-derived CDR1 and CDR2 are SGHAT and FQNNGV. The CDR3 DNA reads as TGTGCCAGCAGCTTATCAACAAAACAAGAGACCCAGTACTTC. This gives the protein CASSLSTKQETQYF.

The CDR3 DNA reads as TGTGCCAGCAGCTTGCAGGGGAGTGAAAAACTGTTTTTT. This translates into CASSLQGSEKLFF. The genes are TRBV5-6 and TRBJ1-4; possible D gene TRBD1, 6 bases. This CDR3 comprises 13 residues. In germline, CDR1 is SGHDT, CDR2 YYEEEE. V lost 1 base and J 7 bases, leaving 8 bases between the germline ends.

The V gene is TRBV18, the J gene TRBJ2-2; D might be TRBD2 (7 bases). The CDR3 spans 15 residues. Trimming cost V 0 bases and J 7 bases, with 12 bases left between them. Germline CDR1 is KGHSH and CDR2 is LQKENI. In DNA, the CDR3 is TGTGCCAGCTCACCACCGGCGGGGGCGGACGGGGAGCTGTTTTTT. It codes for CASSPPAGADGELFF.

The rearrangement uses TRBV2 and TRBJ1-2; D may be TRBD1 (5 bases). Germline V gene data show CDR1 as SNHLY and CDR2 as FYNNEI. Trimming pared 6 bases from V and 0 bases from J, leaving 11 bases between. The CDR3 runs 14 residues. CDR3: CASRGLVTNYGYTF. The DNA for the CDR3 is TGTGCCAGCAGGGGACTAGTCACTAACTATGGCTACACCTTC.

The chain combines TRBV10-3 with TRBJ1-1; weak D call: TRBD1 (5 bases). The germline V gene encodes CDR1 ENHRY and CDR2 SYGVKD. Trimming pared 0 bases from V and 0 bases from J, leaving 11 bases between. This CDR3 comprises 16 residues. CDR3 in DNA: TGTGCCATCAGTGAGTCTCGGAGACAGATGAACACTGAAGCTTTCTTT. Translating it yields CAISESRRQMNTEAFF.

On this clone: An end of the junction differs from the germline gene, which may be a read error. The chain couples TRBV7-9 to TRBJ2-5; tentative D call: TRBD2 (7 bases). This CDR3 is 13 amino acids long. The V gene's germline CDR1 is SEHNR and CDR2 FQNEAQ (reference sequence). Written as DNA, the CDR3 is TGTTCCAGCACGGGCGGGGGCTCGAAGACCCAGTACTTC. Its protein is CSSTGGGSKTQYF.

The chain carries TRBV4-1 and TRBJ2-7, with D uncertain. The CDR3 length is 14 residues. Per germline, CDR1 MGHRA and CDR2 YSYEKL. V was cut by 8 bases and J by 2 bases, with 16 bases left in between. CDR3 loop: CASPKQESPYEQYF. The CDR3 nucleotides read TGCGCCAGCCCCAAGCAAGAGAGCCCCTACGAGCAGTACTTC.

The chain combines TRBV30 with TRBJ2-5, with D tentatively TRBD1 (5 bases). V lost 0 bases and J 5 bases, leaving 7 bases between the germline ends. The CDR3 loop spans 12 amino acids. Looked up from germline, CDR1 is GTSNPN and CDR2 is SVGIG (reference sequence). The CDR3 DNA follows: TGTGCCTGGAGTGTTTCAGGGGAGACCCAGTACTTC. Its protein is CAWSVSGETQYF.

The chain is built from TRBV19 and TRBJ2-6; D gene ambiguous. Germline V CDR1 and CDR2: LNHDA, SQIVND (reference sequence). V lost 5 bases, J lost 1 base, and 12 bases lay in between. This CDR3 is 16 amino acids long. CDR3 DNA sequence: TGTGCCAGTAGTTACAGTAAGATTTCTGGGGCCAACGTCCTGACTTTC. Encoded protein: CASSYSKISGANVLTF.

V and J are TRBV29-1 and TRBJ2-7; maybe TRBD1 (5 bases). This CDR3 has 12 residues. Germline V lookup: CDR1 SQVTM, CDR2 ANQGSEA. V shed 5 bases and J shed 1 base, with 9 bases lying between them. CDR3 DNA: TGCAGCGTTCTCAAGGGGTCCTACGAGCAGTACTTC. Protein product: CSVLKGSYEQYF.

V usage is TRBV10-3 and J usage is TRBJ2-7, with a tentative D call TRBD2 (5 bases). Germline V lookup: CDR1 ENHRY, CDR2 SYGVKD. This CDR3 has 13 amino acids. The V end was cut by 3 bases, the J end by 6 bases, with 12 bases between. CDR3 DNA: TGTGCCATCAGTGATCAGAGCGGTCTCGAGCAGTACTTC. Translating it yields CAISDQSGLEQYF.

This clone was found once. V usage is TRBV10-2 and J usage is TRBJ1-1; the D is unclear. The CDR3 consists of 13 residues. The germline V and J ends were trimmed by 0 bases and 1 base, with 3 bases remaining between them. Germline values: CDR1 WSHSY, CDR2 SAAADI. The CDR3 DNA sequence: TGCGCCAGCAGTGAGTCCGGGAACACTGAAGCTTTCTTT. Translated: CASSESGNTEAFF.

The chain employs TRBV7-3 and TRBJ2-3; 9 positions match TRBD2. Germline loops: CDR1 SGHTA, CDR2 FQGTGA. The CDR3 totals 15 residues. V lost 5 bases to trimming and J lost 2 bases; unmatched junction nucleotides: 5. The CDR3 nucleotides are TGTGCCAGCAGCCTCGAGCGGGGGGCCACAGATACGCAGTATTTT. This sequence encodes CASSLERGATDTQYF.

The chain links TRBV7-9 to TRBJ1-1; D possibly corresponds to TRBD1 (5 bases). Per the germline V gene, CDR1 is SEHNR and CDR2 is FQNEAQ (reference sequence). V shed 5 bases and J shed 5 bases, with 15 bases lying between them. CDR3 length: 14 amino acids. The CDR3 nucleotides are TGTGCCAGCAGCCCCCGACAGTTATGGACTGAAGCTTTCTTT. Residues: CASSPRQLWTEAFF.

V gene TRBV19 combines with J gene TRBJ2-1, with D possibly matching TRBD2 (6 bases). Germline-derived CDR1 and CDR2 are LNHDA and SQIVND (reference sequence). Trimming stripped 5 bases from V and 0 bases from J, with 20 bases between. The CDR3 runs 18 residues. CDR3 protein: CASSHPSPRGNSYNEQFF. CDR3 DNA sequence: TGTGCCAGTAGTCACCCTTCACCGCGGGGAAACTCCTACAATGAGCAGTTCTTC.

This clone was recorded only once. As DNA, the CDR3 is TGTGCCAGCTCGTCTCAGGGGGAACAGAATTCCTACGAGCAGTACTTC. Amino acid sequence: CASSSQGEQNSYEQYF. The rearrangement joins TRBV18 to TRBJ2-7; TRBD1 aligns across 7 bases. Germline lookup yields CDR1 KGHSH and CDR2 LQKENI. V shed 6 bases and J 1 base; nucleotides not matched to a gene: 12. CDR3 size: 16 residues. Supplemented by reference TRBV18 and TRBJ2-7, the full variable domain reads NAGVMQNPRHLVRRRGQEARLRCSPMKGHSHVYWYRQLPEEGLKFMVYLQKENIIDESGMPKERFSAEFPKEGPSILRIQQVVRGDSAAYFCASSSQGEQNSYEQYFGPGTRLTVT.

The V gene is TRBV7-6, the J gene TRBJ2-7; TRBD2 agrees at 10 bases. The CDR3 length is 15 residues. The ends lost 6 bases at V and 1 base at J; junction bases unmatched: 6. CDR1 is SGHVS and CDR2 is FNYEAQ in the germline V gene. In DNA, the CDR3 is TGTGCCAGCAGTTCGACTAGCGGGTATTCCTACGAGCAGTACTTC. This codes for CASSSTSGYSYEQYF.

The rearrangement links TRBV29-1 to TRBJ1-1; D gene ambiguous. Looked up from germline, CDR1 is SQVTM and CDR2 is ANQGSEA. This CDR3 has 14 amino acids. V lost 2 bases and J lost 2, with 12 bases in between. The CDR3 sequence is CSVEPGALNTEAFF. The CDR3 DNA is TGCAGCGTTGAACCCGGAGCCCTAAACACTGAAGCTTTCTTT. Based on the CDR3 plus reference TRBV29-1 and TRBJ1-1, the full variable domain is SAVISQKPSRDICQRGTSLTIQCQVDSQVTMMFWYRQQPGQSLTLIATANQGSEATYESGFVIDKFPISRPNLTFSTLTVSNMSPEDSSIYLCSVEPGALNTEAFFGQGTRLTVV.

The V call is TRBV27, the J call TRBJ1-4; TRBD1 matches at 8 bases. Looked up from germline, CDR1 is MNHEY and CDR2 is SMNVEV (reference sequence). The CDR3 sequence is 15 residues long. V lost 6 bases to trimming and J lost 8 bases; unmatched junction nucleotides: 11. The CDR3 DNA follows: TGTGCCAGCAGCTTTATAGGACAGGGCGCGGAAAAACTGTTTTTT. Protein: CASSFIGQGAEKLFF.

J is TRBJ1-2 and V is TRBV6-5; 7 nucleotides line up with TRBD1. CDR3 length: 15 residues. The trim removed 0 bases at V and 12 bases at J, leaving 13 bases unmatched. The germline V gene encodes CDR1 MNHEY and CDR2 SVGAGI. CDR3 nucleotides: TGTGCCAGCAGTTACTCGATCGGCCCAGGGGGTATACACACCTTC. Protein sequence: CASSYSIGPGGIHTF.

The chain joins TRBV5-1 to TRBJ1-4; 9 bases are shared with TRBD1. The trim removed 2 bases at V and 6 bases at J, leaving 2 bases unmatched. The CDR3 runs to 14 residues. Germline values: CDR1 SGHRS, CDR2 YFSETQ. CDR3 nucleotide sequence: TGCGCCAGCAGCTTCGGGGACAGGGATGAAAAACTGTTTTTT. It specifies CASSFGDRDEKLFF.

This clone occurred once. The rearrangement joins TRBV2 to TRBJ1-2; 9 bases align to TRBD1. The CDR3 is 13 amino acids. Trimming cost V 6 bases and J 6 bases; bases outside gene matches: 5. Germline loops: CDR1 SNHLY, CDR2 FYNNEI. The CDR3 nucleotides are TGTGCCAGCAGCAGACAGGGGGAAGATGGCTACACCTTC. Translated, it gives CASSRQGEDGYTF.

This chain uses TRBV5-1 with TRBJ2-7, with D possibly being TRBD2 (6 bases). V was trimmed by 4 bases and J by 4 bases, leaving 12 bases between them. The CDR3 is 13 residues long. The germline V gene encodes CDR1 SGHRS and CDR2 YFSETQ. The CDR3 sequence: CASSPGLQYEQYF. CDR3 coding DNA: TGCGCCAGCAGCCCGGGACTCCAATACGAGCAGTACTTC.

The gene calls are TRBV6-1 and TRBJ2-2; 9 bases line up with TRBD1. The CDR3 runs to 15 residues. V lost 6 bases to trimming and J lost 6 bases; unmatched junction nucleotides: 8. Germline CDR1 MNHNS, CDR2 SASEGT. This chain's CDR3 is CASRLQGAGAGELFF. CDR3 DNA: TGTGCCAGCAGGTTACAGGGGGCAGGAGCCGGGGAGCTGTTTTTT.

This clone was detected once. The V call is TRBV2, the J call TRBJ1-1; D possibly corresponds to TRBD1 (6 bases). Per germline, CDR1 SNHLY and CDR2 FYNNEI. Trimming removed 6 bases at V and 0 bases at J, with 8 bases between. The CDR3 runs to 13 residues. CDR3 in DNA: TGTGCCAGCAGCGGACAGTTGAACACTGAAGCTTTCTTT. It yields the protein CASSGQLNTEAFF.

J is TRBJ2-3 and V is TRBV11-3, with 9 bases matching TRBD1. The J segment lost 0 bases and the V segment lost 3 bases, leaving 4 bases of the junction unmatched. Per germline, CDR1 SGHNT and CDR2 YENEEA. The CDR3 sequence is 16 residues long. The CDR3 nucleotides are TGTGCCAGCAGCTTGACAGGGGGATCTAGCACAGATACGCAGTATTTT. Protein sequence: CASSLTGGSSTDTQYF.